The entry below gives a single T cell receptor (beta chain) sequence along with its context. The record originates from a study of T cell responses to AZD1222 COVID-19 vaccine. Assay: immunoSEQ multiplex PCR; the TCRdb copy retains only in-frame clones and omits some. The sample has 150,000 to 160,000 clones, about nine tenths seen once. Germline V gene sequence: CDR1 MGHRA, CDR2 YSYEKL. The CDR3 extends over 14 amino acids. Trimming cost V 3 bases and J 5 bases; bases outside gene matches: 6. The source is an adult in good health. The sequences come from peripheral blood, collected on day 0 of AZD1222 vaccination. This sequence joins TRBV4-1 and TRBJ1-2; 7 positions agree with TRBD1. The CDR3 DNA follows: TGCGCCAGCAGCCAGCCGGGACAGACTTATGGCTACACCTTC. It is translated as CASSQPGQTYGYTF.